This T cell receptor beta chain was profiled in a study of blood T cell repertoires in COVID-19. Clones were sequenced by immunoSEQ multiplex PCR, and TCRdb holds only the in-frame ones, with some missing. The table shows 100,000 to 150,000 clones, with about 88% occurring only once. From germline, CDR1 is LGHNA and CDR2 YSLEER. V lost 0 bases, J lost 4 bases, and 10 bases lay in between. This CDR3 is built from 15 residues. This receptor was taken from a woman of 80 years or more with acute or convalescent COVID-19. The V call is TRBV4-3, the J call TRBJ1-3; possible D gene TRBD1, 6 bases. The sequencing input was peripheral blood. The CDR3 reads CASSQDPGTGNTIYF. The CDR3 region has the DNA TGCGCCAGCAGCCAAGATCCAGGGACAGGAAACACCATATATTTT.